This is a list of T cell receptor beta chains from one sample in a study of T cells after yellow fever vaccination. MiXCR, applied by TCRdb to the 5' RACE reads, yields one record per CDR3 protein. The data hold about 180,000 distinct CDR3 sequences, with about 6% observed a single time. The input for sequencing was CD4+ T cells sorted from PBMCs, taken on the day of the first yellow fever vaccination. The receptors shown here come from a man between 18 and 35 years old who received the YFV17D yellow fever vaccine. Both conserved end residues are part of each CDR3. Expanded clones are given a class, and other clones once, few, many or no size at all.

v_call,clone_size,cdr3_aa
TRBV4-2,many,CASSQVSAGATYNEQFF
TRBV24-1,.,CATSDPRTGDTEAFF
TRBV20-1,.,CSARERQGAYGYTF
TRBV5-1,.,CASSAGTFQGSNEQFF
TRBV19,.,CASSSAGGNNEQFF
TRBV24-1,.,CATSDSTGDEYNEQFF
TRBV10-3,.,CAISVVENTEAFF
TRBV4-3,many,CASSQETGGQETQYF
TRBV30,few,CAWNGVLAKNIQYF
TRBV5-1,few,CASSLAAGVEQFF
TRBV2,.,CASSERAETQYF
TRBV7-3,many,CASSLSITDTQYF
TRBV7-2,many,CASSSHPGQSYEQYF
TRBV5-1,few,CASFASGGAQQYF
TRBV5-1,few,CASSLEGRTEAFF
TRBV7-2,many,CASTQTNTGELFF
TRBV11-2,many,CASSLDLDRGLVGYTF
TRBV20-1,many,CSAGGIQGSSTDTQYF
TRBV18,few,CASSPPGRAGEQFF
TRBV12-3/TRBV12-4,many,CASSGQVSTEAFF
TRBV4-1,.,CASSQGLGRANYGYTF
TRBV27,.,CASRRTGTTGELFF
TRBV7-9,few,CASRPEGEVGYTF
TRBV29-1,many,CSVPLGPGGTQYF
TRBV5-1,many,CASSSGTGVYEQYF
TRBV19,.,CATRLAATDTQYF
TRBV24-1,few,CATSQLNTEAFF
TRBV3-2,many,CASSRVVAETQYF
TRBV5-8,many,CASSLDRGNQPQHF
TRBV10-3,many,CATVRTGSDGYTF
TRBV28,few,CASRTVRGGVAGYTF
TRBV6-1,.,CASTTRENTEAFF
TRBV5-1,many,CASSRDGPFGGYTF
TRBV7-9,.,CASSLAAGGYNEQFF
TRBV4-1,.,CASSQIGTGRTNYGYTF
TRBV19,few,CASKIAGGANYGYTF
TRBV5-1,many,CASSTQTGTHTEAFF
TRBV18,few,CASSPIGRGEAFF
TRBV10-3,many,CAISGSPGQGTNGYTF
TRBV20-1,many,CSASGGHYNEQFF